This T cell receptor (beta chain) was identified during a study of T cell clusters in autoimmune cytopenias. Study context: The median distinct TRB clonotype count was about 2,500 per sample, from a median 51,575 reads.

TRB amplification used around 260 ng of peripheral blood genomic DNA. CDR1 LNHNV and CDR2 YYDKDF come from the germline V gene (reference sequence). The CDR3 is 15 amino acids. Multiplex touch-down PCR amplified TRB using TRB-A and TRB-B pools in one tube. Using the multiplex PCR reads, TCRdb records one entry per CDR3 protein without DNA. The table lists approximately 2,100 distinct CDR3 sequences. The sample was also linked to a second study, of T cell repertoires in aging, cancer and after chemotherapy. That work contributes: Lymphoid organ infiltration in hematological cancer patients may impair thymic emigration or peripheral T cell expansion.

The TCR sequence derives from a human donor with an autoimmune cytopenia or autoimmune hepatitis (not recorded which). Sequencing used peripheral blood. The chain links TRBV15 to TRBJ2-6. The CDR3 protein is CATSSLFSGANVLTF.